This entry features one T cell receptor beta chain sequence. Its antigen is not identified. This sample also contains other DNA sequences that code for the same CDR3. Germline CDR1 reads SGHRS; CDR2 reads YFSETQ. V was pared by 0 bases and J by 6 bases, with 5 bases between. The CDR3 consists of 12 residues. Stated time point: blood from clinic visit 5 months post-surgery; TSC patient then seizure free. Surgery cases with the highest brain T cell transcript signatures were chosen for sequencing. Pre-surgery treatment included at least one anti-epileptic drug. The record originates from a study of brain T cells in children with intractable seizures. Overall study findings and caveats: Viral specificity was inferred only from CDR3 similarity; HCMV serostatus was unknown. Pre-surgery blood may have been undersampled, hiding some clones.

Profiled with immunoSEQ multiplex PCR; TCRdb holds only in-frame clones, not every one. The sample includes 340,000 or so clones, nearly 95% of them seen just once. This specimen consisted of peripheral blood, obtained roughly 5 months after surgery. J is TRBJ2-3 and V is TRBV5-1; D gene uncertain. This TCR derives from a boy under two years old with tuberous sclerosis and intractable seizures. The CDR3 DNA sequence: TGCGCCAGCAGCTTGGTGGGGGATACGCAGTATTTT. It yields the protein CASSLVGDTQYF. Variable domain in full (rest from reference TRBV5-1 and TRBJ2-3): KAGVTQTPRYLIKTRGQQVTLSCSPISGHRSVSWYQQTPGQGLQFLFEYFSETQRNKGNFPGRFSGRQFSNSRSEMNVSTLELGDSALYLCASSLVGDTQYFGPGTRLTVL.